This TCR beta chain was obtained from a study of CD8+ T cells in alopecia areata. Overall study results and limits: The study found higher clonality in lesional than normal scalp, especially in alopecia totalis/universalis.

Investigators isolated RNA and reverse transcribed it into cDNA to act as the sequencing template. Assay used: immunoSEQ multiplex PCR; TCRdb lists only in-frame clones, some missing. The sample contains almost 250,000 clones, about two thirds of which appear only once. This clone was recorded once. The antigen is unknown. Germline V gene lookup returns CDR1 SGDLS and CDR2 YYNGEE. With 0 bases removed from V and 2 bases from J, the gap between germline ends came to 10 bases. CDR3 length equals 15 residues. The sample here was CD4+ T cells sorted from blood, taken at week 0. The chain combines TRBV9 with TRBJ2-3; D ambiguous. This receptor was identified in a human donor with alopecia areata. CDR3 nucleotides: TGTGCCAGCAGCGTAGCCCCGGCGATCACAGATACGCAGTATTTT. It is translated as CASSVAPAITDTQYF.